Sequencing of this T cell receptor (beta chain) was carried out in a study of early T cells in non-severe SARS-CoV-2 infection. In the study overall: Chains were unpaired, as sequencing was done on bulk RNA from unsorted whole blood.

Study-level results: Matching results from VDJdb favored anti-spike CD8 responses, leaving private and CD4 specificities undetected.

TCRdb reprocessed the 5' RACE reads via MiXCR and lists one record per CDR3 protein. The data show fewer than 80,000 distinct CDR3 sequences, roughly a tenth seen once. This clonotype was observed many times. Its antigen is as yet unknown. V shed 0 bases and J shed 6 bases, with 9 bases lying between them. This CDR3 is built from 13 residues. Germline V gene lookup returns CDR1 DFQATT and CDR2 SNEGSKA (reference sequence). The specimen sequenced was whole blood. The chain uses TRBV20-1 and TRBJ2-1; TRBD1 or TRBD2 may be the D gene (5 bases each). The receptor was isolated from an adult who was a healthcare worker with PCR-confirmed SARS-CoV-2 infection or an uninfected control (not recorded which). CDR3 bases: TGCAGTGCTAGAGAAACTGGGACCAATGAGCAGTTCTTC. Its protein product is CSARETGTNEQFF.